This is a list of T cell receptor beta chains from one sample in a study of shared clonotypes between healthy human individuals. This table comes from immunoSEQ multiplex PCR, and its TCRdb copy is limited to in-frame clones, with some not included. In the table there are about 2 million clones, approximately 95% of which are singletons. Specimen: naive CD4+ T cells sorted from blood. The receptors shown here come from a man between 18 and 29 years old in good health. CDR3s include the opening cysteine and the closing phenylalanine or tryptophan. The order of the fields is J gene, D gene, V gene, clone size, CDR3 DNA, CDR3 protein. D genes are given only for firm matches. A row's size may be missing; if present it is once, few, many or a size class.

J gene: TRBJ2-1
D gene: -
V gene: TRBV7-2
clone size: -
CDR3 DNA: TGTGCCAGCAGCCCTACCCGAGTTATCAATGAGCAGTTCTTC
CDR3 protein: CASSPTRVINEQFF

J gene: TRBJ2-2
D gene: -
V gene: TRBV28
clone size: once
CDR3 DNA: TGTGCCAGCAGTGGCGAGTGGGGGGCTTACACCGGGGAGCTGTTTTTT
CDR3 protein: CASSGEWGAYTGELFF

J gene: TRBJ1-3
D gene: TRBD1
V gene: TRBV5-1
clone size: -
CDR3 DNA: TGCGCCAGCCGACAGGGTCAAACTGGAAACACCATATATTTT
CDR3 protein: CASRQGQTGNTIYF

J gene: TRBJ2-1
D gene: TRBD2
V gene: TRBV10-1
clone size: -
CDR3 DNA: TGCGCCAGCAGTGAGTCGTGGCTAGCGGGGGATGAGCAGTTCTTC
CDR3 protein: CASSESWLAGDEQFF

J gene: TRBJ1-6
D gene: -
V gene: TRBV7-6
clone size: -
CDR3 DNA: TGTGCCAGCAGCCTAGGGACGGGGAATTCACCCCTCCACTTT
CDR3 protein: CASSLGTGNSPLHF

J gene: TRBJ1-4
D gene: TRBD1
V gene: TRBV6-6
clone size: -
CDR3 DNA: TGTGCCAGCAGTTTTCAACAGGGGAAGGGCGTGTTTTTT
CDR3 protein: CASSFQQGKGVFF

J gene: TRBJ2-3
D gene: TRBD2
V gene: TRBV10-3
clone size: -
CDR3 DNA: TGTGCCATCAGATCTAGCGGAGGCGGGGATACGCAGTATTTT
CDR3 protein: CAIRSSGGGDTQYF

J gene: TRBJ2-7
D gene: -
V gene: TRBV5-1
clone size: -
CDR3 DNA: TGCGCCAGCAGCTTGAGTAGCCAGGATTTATACGAGCAGTACTTC
CDR3 protein: CASSLSSQDLYEQYF

J gene: TRBJ2-7
D gene: TRBD2
V gene: TRBV30
clone size: -
CDR3 DNA: TGTGCGTCGCGTGGGGGGGAGTCCTACGAGCAGTACTTC
CDR3 protein: CASRGGESYEQYF

J gene: TRBJ2-2
D gene: TRBD1
V gene: TRBV7-9
clone size: -
CDR3 DNA: TGTGCCAGCAGCACCACGGACAGGGAACATACCGGGGAGCTGTTTTTT
CDR3 protein: CASSTTDREHTGELFF

J gene: TRBJ1-1
D gene: TRBD1
V gene: TRBV29-1
clone size: -
CDR3 DNA: TGCAGCGGCGGACAGGGGGTTGCTTTCTTT
CDR3 protein: CSGGQGVAFF

J gene: TRBJ2-7
D gene: -
V gene: TRBV28
clone size: -
CDR3 DNA: TGTGCCAGCAGTTCCACTCAATCTAGGTACGAGCAGTACTTC
CDR3 protein: CASSSTQSRYEQYF

J gene: TRBJ1-2
D gene: TRBD1
V gene: TRBV9
clone size: -
CDR3 DNA: TGTGCCAGCGGGACCGGGACAGGTAGCGGCTACACCTTC
CDR3 protein: CASGTGTGSGYTF

J gene: TRBJ2-7
D gene: TRBD2
V gene: TRBV12-5
clone size: -
CDR3 DNA: TGTGCTAGTGGTTTGGTAGTTAGCGGGAGGACCTCCTACGAGCAGTACTTC
CDR3 protein: CASGLVVSGRTSYEQYF

J gene: TRBJ1-1
D gene: -
V gene: TRBV6-5
clone size: -
CDR3 DNA: TGTGCCAGCAGTTATGGGGGCAGTATGAACACTGAAGCTTTCTTT
CDR3 protein: CASSYGGSMNTEAFF

J gene: TRBJ2-1
D gene: TRBD2
V gene: TRBV6-5
clone size: -
CDR3 DNA: TGTGCCAGCAGGCGCGGACTAGCGGTTTCCAATGAGCAGTTCTTC
CDR3 protein: CASRRGLAVSNEQFF

J gene: TRBJ2-6
D gene: TRBD1
V gene: TRBV7-3
clone size: -
CDR3 DNA: TGTGCCAGCAGTCGAAAAGGGACAGGGGTGCCTGGGGCCAACGTCCTGACTTTC
CDR3 protein: CASSRKGTGVPGANVLTF

J gene: TRBJ2-7
D gene: -
V gene: TRBV7-2
clone size: once
CDR3 DNA: TGTGCCAGCAGCACCGGGGACCGAGCCTACGAGCAGTACTTC
CDR3 protein: CASSTGDRAYEQYF

J gene: TRBJ2-3
D gene: -
V gene: TRBV5-6
clone size: -
CDR3 DNA: TGTGCCAGCAGCTCGTTTGATACGCAGTATTTT
CDR3 protein: CASSSFDTQYF

J gene: TRBJ1-3
D gene: TRBD1
V gene: TRBV6-1
clone size: -
CDR3 DNA: TGTGCCAGCAGCGGGGACAGGTTAGCCGGAAACACCATATATTTT
CDR3 protein: CASSGDRLAGNTIYF

J gene: TRBJ2-7
D gene: -
V gene: TRBV2
clone size: -
CDR3 DNA: TGTGCCAGCAGTGTTGCTCTCGAGCAGTACTTC
CDR3 protein: CASSVALEQYF

J gene: TRBJ1-4
D gene: -
V gene: TRBV10-3
clone size: -
CDR3 DNA: TGTGCCATCAGTGAGTCCGGAATTTCTGAAAAACTGTTTTTT
CDR3 protein: CAISESGISEKLFF

J gene: TRBJ2-5
D gene: -
V gene: TRBV7-2
clone size: -
CDR3 DNA: TGTGCCAGCAGCTTCAGAAACGGACCAGGCAGGGAGACCCAGTACTTC
CDR3 protein: CASSFRNGPGRETQYF

J gene: TRBJ1-1
D gene: -
V gene: TRBV10-3
clone size: -
CDR3 DNA: TGTGCCATCAGTCAGGGCGCTGAAGCTTTCTTT
CDR3 protein: CAISQGAEAFF

J gene: TRBJ1-2
D gene: -
V gene: TRBV27
clone size: once
CDR3 DNA: TGTGCCAGCAGTTATAGGGAGAACTATGGCTACACCTTC
CDR3 protein: CASSYRENYGYTF

J gene: TRBJ1-4
D gene: -
V gene: TRBV18
clone size: -
CDR3 DNA: TGTGCCAGCTCACCACCGTCGGATGAAAAACTGTTTTTT
CDR3 protein: CASSPPSDEKLFF

J gene: TRBJ2-5
D gene: -
V gene: TRBV7-3
clone size: once
CDR3 DNA: TGTGCCAGCAGCGGGGGGCTCCATCAGACCCAGTACTTC
CDR3 protein: CASSGGLHQTQYF

J gene: TRBJ2-7
D gene: TRBD1
V gene: TRBV9
clone size: -
CDR3 DNA: TGTGCCAGCGCAAGGACAGGGGGAAACTACGAGCAGTACTTC
CDR3 protein: CASARTGGNYEQYF

J gene: TRBJ2-3
D gene: TRBD2
V gene: TRBV10-3
clone size: once
CDR3 DNA: TGTGCCATCAGTCATAGCGGGGGGCCAGATACGCAGTATTTT
CDR3 protein: CAISHSGGPDTQYF

J gene: TRBJ1-2
D gene: -
V gene: TRBV18
clone size: -
CDR3 DNA: TGTGCCAGCTCACAGAAGACAGGCGGTATCGACTATGGCTACACCTTC
CDR3 protein: CASSQKTGGIDYGYTF

J gene: TRBJ2-1
D gene: TRBD1
V gene: TRBV5-8
clone size: -
CDR3 DNA: TGTGCCAGCAGCCCGAGGGACAGGGCCTACAATGAGCAGTTCTTC
CDR3 protein: CASSPRDRAYNEQFF

J gene: TRBJ1-5
D gene: -
V gene: TRBV4-1
clone size: -
CDR3 DNA: TGCGCCAGCAGCCAAGAAGGGTACCCCAGGGGTGGCAATCAGCCCCAGCATTTT
CDR3 protein: CASSQEGYPRGGNQPQHF

J gene: TRBJ2-3
D gene: -
V gene: TRBV10-3
clone size: -
CDR3 DNA: TGTGCCATCGGCCCGGTGTCAGATACGCAGTATTTT
CDR3 protein: CAIGPVSDTQYF

J gene: TRBJ1-5
D gene: -
V gene: TRBV6-6
clone size: -
CDR3 DNA: TGTGCCAGCAGTCACGGGCCGGAGACCCAGCATTTT
CDR3 protein: CASSHGPETQHF

J gene: TRBJ1-5
D gene: TRBD1
V gene: TRBV18
clone size: -
CDR3 DNA: TGTGCCAGCTCACCGGGACAGGCTTCCAATCAGCCCCAGCATTTT
CDR3 protein: CASSPGQASNQPQHF

J gene: TRBJ2-7
D gene: -
V gene: TRBV11-2
clone size: -
CDR3 DNA: TGTGCCAGCGGGGACCCCGGGCAGTACTTC
CDR3 protein: CASGDPGQYF

J gene: TRBJ1-6
D gene: TRBD1
V gene: TRBV5-4
clone size: -
CDR3 DNA: TGTGCCAGCAGTACCGCTACCGGGACAGGGGTGTCGGGTTCACCCCTCCACTTT
CDR3 protein: CASSTATGTGVSGSPLHF

J gene: TRBJ2-1
D gene: -
V gene: TRBV5-1
clone size: -
CDR3 DNA: TGCGCCAGCAGCTTGGGTCTGACTGAGCAGTTCTTC
CDR3 protein: CASSLGLTEQFF

J gene: TRBJ1-1
D gene: -
V gene: TRBV5-1
clone size: -
CDR3 DNA: TGCGCCAGCAGCTTGGATGCCCTCAGGAACACTGAAGCTTTCTTT
CDR3 protein: CASSLDALRNTEAFF

J gene: TRBJ2-5
D gene: TRBD2
V gene: TRBV7-9
clone size: -
CDR3 DNA: TGTGCCAGCAGCTTACCCCTAGCGGAGGGGGAGACCCAGTACTTC
CDR3 protein: CASSLPLAEGETQYF